This T cell receptor beta chain was recorded in a study of blood T cell repertoires in COVID-19. Categorization into cohorts depended on clinical history that participants reported. This clone has only one observation. The protocol was immunoSEQ multiplex PCR, while the TCRdb copy is restricted to in-frame clones and leaves out a portion. Counted here are 200,000 to 300,000 clones, roughly 86% occurring once; the ten biggest clones make up around 2.1%. With 4 bases removed from V and 3 bases from J, the gap between germline ends came to 12 bases. This CDR3 spans 14 amino acids. Germline-derived CDR1 and CDR2 are MDHEN and SYDVKM.

Sequencing used PBMCs or T cells enriched from blood (not recorded which). The chain recombines TRBV28 with TRBJ2-5; TRBD2 is a possible D gene (5 bases). The TCR comes from a woman aged 45-65 years who had recovered from COVID-19. DNA for the CDR3: TGTGCCAGCAGTTCCTCCACCGGGGAAGAGACCCAGTACTTC. Protein sequence: CASSSSTGEETQYF.